This is a list of T cell receptor beta chains from one sample in a study of T cell responses to AZD1222 COVID-19 vaccine. Here immunoSEQ multiplex PCR was the method, and the copy in TCRdb shows in-frame clones only, minus some. This table holds around 190,000 clones, about 90% found once. The material was peripheral blood, obtained on day 0 of AZD1222 vaccination. The receptors derive from an adult in good health. Both conserved end residues are part of each CDR3. Fields, in order: clone size, V gene, J gene, D gene, CDR3 DNA, CDR3 protein. The D gene is left open where the match is weak. The size of a clone is reported for some rows only, either as once, few or many, or as a class for expanded clones.

>.|TRBV7-2|TRBJ2-5|.
TGTGCCAGCAGCTTGTTCGAGACCCAGTACTTC
CASSLFETQYF
>once|TRBV18|TRBJ1-4|TRBD1
TGTGCCAGCTCACCTGACAGGGCGGTGAAGGAAAAACTGTTTTTT
CASSPDRAVKEKLFF
>.|TRBV5-1|TRBJ1-4|.
TGCGCCAGCAGCTTTATCGAGGGGGGTCCGGGTGAAAAACTGTTTTTT
CASSFIEGGPGEKLFF
>once|TRBV9|TRBJ1-1|.
TGTGCCAGCAGCTCCCCCCCGGGGGATACTGAAGCTTTCTTT
CASSSPPGDTEAFF
>.|TRBV5-6|TRBJ2-7|.
TGTGCCAGCAGCTTGGCGGGCCTCTCCTACGAGCAGTACTTC
CASSLAGLSYEQYF
>.|TRBV30|TRBJ2-7|TRBD1
TGTGCCTGGGAGAAGACAGGGCCCTACGAGCAGTACTTC
CAWEKTGPYEQYF
>.|TRBV18|TRBJ1-6|.
TGTGCCAGCTCACCAAATTCCGGACCTCCCTTTGGTTCACCCCTCCACTTT
CASSPNSGPPFGSPLHF
>.|TRBV27|TRBJ1-1|TRBD1
TGTGCCAGCAGTTTATCCACGTGGGACAGGGGTGACACTGAAGCTTTCTTT
CASSLSTWDRGDTEAFF
>.|TRBV5-6|TRBJ2-2|TRBD2
TGTGCCAGCAGCTTGGGACTAGCGGGAGCCGGCGGGGAGCTGTTTTTT
CASSLGLAGAGGELFF
>.|TRBV5-1|TRBJ1-6|.
TGCGCCAGCAGTCTTCGGGATAATTCACCCCTCCACTTT
CASSLRDNSPLHF
>.|TRBV12-2|TRBJ1-5|.
TGTGCAAGTCGCTTAGTGAGGGACGACTATAGCAATCAGCCCCAGCATTTT
CASRLVRDDYSNQPQHF
>few|TRBV11-2|TRBJ1-2|.
TGTGCCAGCAGCTTAGACCCGGGGCGCATCTATGGCTACACCTTC
CASSLDPGRIYGYTF
>.|TRBV11-2|TRBJ1-1|.
TGTGCCAGCAGCTTAGAAGGGGGGGTTACCATGAACACTGAAGCTTTCTTT
CASSLEGGVTMNTEAFF
>few|TRBV9|TRBJ2-1|TRBD2
TGTGCCAGCAGCGTAACTAGCGGGAGGGCCCAAGAGCAGTTCTTC
CASSVTSGRAQEQFF
>.|TRBV5-1|TRBJ2-7|TRBD1
TGCGCCAGCAGCAAACGACAGGGAGCCTACGAGCAGTACTTC
CASSKRQGAYEQYF
>.|TRBV3-1/TRBV3-2|TRBJ2-2|.
TGTGCCAGCAGCCACGGGGTTAACGGGGAGCTGTTTTTT
CASSHGVNGELFF
>few|TRBV6-2/TRBV6-3|TRBJ1-6|.
TGTGCCAGCAGTTACGAACCCGGGACAAGGCCACCCCTCCACTTT
CASSYEPGTRPPLHF
>once|TRBV7-2|TRBJ1-2|.
TGTGCCAGCAGCCCCCTGGTGGCAGACGCCTATGGCTACACCTTC
CASSPLVADAYGYTF
>.|TRBV6-6|TRBJ2-1|.
TGTGCCAGCAGTTACTCGAGCGAGGCCAATGAGCAGTTCTTC
CASSYSSEANEQFF
>.|TRBV6-5|TRBJ1-2|.
TGTGCCACCATGGGAATTCGGGCTGGCTACACCTTC
CATMGIRAGYTF
>.|TRBV19|TRBJ1-2|.
TGTGCCAGTTTACAGGGATATGGCTACACCTTC
CASLQGYGYTF
>.|TRBV12-3/TRBV12-4|TRBJ2-2|TRBD2
TGTGCCAACCGCGGGAGGGACACCGGGGAGCTGTTTTTT
CANRGRDTGELFF
>.|TRBV6-5|TRBJ1-3|TRBD1
TGTGCCAGCAGTTACCAGGGGGTAGCTGGAAACACCATATATTTT
CASSYQGVAGNTIYF
>.|TRBV7-3|TRBJ2-3|TRBD1
TGTGCCAGCAGCCTCGCCAGGGGGGATACGCAGTATTTT
CASSLARGDTQYF
>.|TRBV5-1|TRBJ2-5|TRBD1
TGCGCCAGCAGCCCAGGACAGGGAGAGACCCAGTACTTC
CASSPGQGETQYF
>.|TRBV6-5|TRBJ1-2|.
TGTGCCAGCAGTTACGACAGCGCAAACTATGGCTACACCTTC
CASSYDSANYGYTF
>.|TRBV7-9|TRBJ2-3|TRBD1
TGTGCCAGCAGCTTCAGAAGGGGGCACACAGATACGCAGTATTTT
CASSFRRGHTDTQYF
>few|TRBV7-2|TRBJ1-5|.
TGTGCCAGCAGCTTAGAAGGTGGCAGGGACATGCCCCAGCATTTT
CASSLEGGRDMPQHF
>.|TRBV19|TRBJ2-2|.
TGTGCCAGTGGGTGGGGGAACACCGGGGAGCTGTTTTTT
CASGWGNTGELFF
>.|TRBV3-1/TRBV3-2|TRBJ2-2|TRBD1
TGTGCCAGCAGCCAGTTGGACAGGGCCGGGGAGCTGTTTTTT
CASSQLDRAGELFF
>few|TRBV7-3|TRBJ2-2|TRBD2
TGTGCCAGCAGCACGGGACTAGCGAACACCGGGGAGCTGTTTTTT
CASSTGLANTGELFF
>.|TRBV10-3|TRBJ2-3|.
TGTGCCATCAGTGAGTCAGGGACTCCCACAGATACGCAGTATTTT
CAISESGTPTDTQYF
>.|TRBV5-5|TRBJ1-6|TRBD1
TGTGCCAGCAGCGTTGGACAGGGGGCGCGTAATTCACCCCTCCACTTT
CASSVGQGARNSPLHF
>.|TRBV2|TRBJ2-5|.
TGTGCCAGCAGTAAGCGTGAGACCCAGTACTTC
CASSKRETQYF
>.|TRBV5-4|TRBJ2-2|TRBD1
TGTGCCAGCAGCTCTTCCTTTGGACAGGGTGGAACCGGGGAGCTGTTTTTT
CASSSSFGQGGTGELFF
>few|TRBV12-3/TRBV12-4|TRBJ1-1|.
TGTGCCAGCAGTTTGCGGGGAGGGACTGAAGCTTTCTTT
CASSLRGGTEAFF
>.|TRBV30|TRBJ1-3|.
TGTGCCTGGACCGGGATATCCTCGTTAAACACCATATATTTT
CAWTGISSLNTIYF
>.|TRBV28|TRBJ1-2|.
TGTGCCAGCGTGTCGACGGGACGAATCAACTATGGCTACACCTTC
CASVSTGRINYGYTF
>once|TRBV3-1/TRBV3-2|TRBJ2-7|TRBD1
TGTGCCAGCAGCCGGTTGGACAGGGCAGGCGAGCAGTACTTC
CASSRLDRAGEQYF
>.|TRBV9|TRBJ2-7|.
TGTGCCAGCAGCGTGGCGGACAGAAACTACGAGCAGTACTTC
CASSVADRNYEQYF
>.|TRBV15|TRBJ2-7|TRBD2
TGTGCCACCAGCAGCGGCGGACTAGCGGGAGTTATGAACTTC
CATSSGGLAGVMNF
>.|TRBV11-2|TRBJ2-2|.
TGTGCCAGCAGCTTAAGGGGCTCCGGGGAGCTGTTTTTT
CASSLRGSGELFF
>.|TRBV30|TRBJ1-2|.
TGTGCCTGGGCAAGGCCGGGGGGCTCCCTCCGCTATGGCTACACCTTC
CAWARPGGSLRYGYTF
>once|TRBV9|TRBJ2-7|.
TGTGCCAGCAGCGGGGGACTTAACTACGAGCAGTACTTC
CASSGGLNYEQYF
>.|TRBV7-2|TRBJ1-1|.
TGTGCCAGCAGCTTAGACAGGGTCCGGGGAGCTTTCTTT
CASSLDRVRGAFF
>.|TRBV30|TRBJ1-1|.
TGTGCCTGGAGCTCGTATGGGGGGACTGAAGCTTTCTTT
CAWSSYGGTEAFF
>.|TRBV9|TRBJ1-4|.
TGTGCCAGCGCAAAGGGTTCTGATGAAAAACTGTTTTTT
CASAKGSDEKLFF
>.|TRBV20-1|TRBJ1-1|.
TGCAGTGCTAGTTACTCAAGGGACGCCAAAAACACTGAAGCTTTCTTT
CSASYSRDAKNTEAFF
>.|TRBV4-3|TRBJ1-3|.
TGCGCCAGCAGCCAAGAGCGCTCTGGAAACACCATATATTTT
CASSQERSGNTIYF
>.|TRBV28|TRBJ2-5|.
TGTGCCAGCAGTCCTCCCCGGGAGACCCAGTACTTC
CASSPPRETQYF
>.|TRBV9|TRBJ1-1|TRBD1
TGTGCCAGCAGCGTAGAGGGGGACAGAGAGAACACTGAAGCTTTCTTT
CASSVEGDRENTEAFF
>.|TRBV3-1/TRBV3-2|TRBJ2-7|TRBD2
TGTGCCAGCAGCCCGACTAGCGGGATAACCTACGAGCAGTACTTC
CASSPTSGITYEQYF
>.|TRBV6-5|TRBJ2-4|TRBD1
TGTGCCAGCAGTTTCGGGACAGGGGGCAACATTCAGTACTTC
CASSFGTGGNIQYF
>.|TRBV20-1|TRBJ1-6|.
TGCAGTGCTAGTACGGGGGGCGATTCACCCCTCCACTTT
CSASTGGDSPLHF